This T cell receptor beta chain was retrieved from a study of blood T cell repertoires in COVID-19. On the study more broadly: The analysed material was cDNA or gDNA that came from T cells, B-cell-depleted T cells, or PBMCs.

Some clones are missing from TCRdb's copy, which holds only in-frame ones; the method was immunoSEQ multiplex PCR. The sample records 350,000 to 550,000 clones, 87% being singletons. The germline gives CDR1 LNHDA, CDR2 SQIVND (reference sequence). V lost 5 bases to trimming and J lost 4 bases, with 8 bases between them. The CDR3 is 12 residues long. Assignment of participants to cohorts was predicated upon participant-reported clinical history. The sequencing input was PBMCs or T cells enriched from blood (not recorded which). The clonotype was recovered from a woman younger than 30 with acute COVID-19. The chain combines TRBV19 with TRBJ1-2, with D perhaps TRBD1 (5 bases). The CDR3 spells CASSRGIYGYTF. CDR3 nucleotides: TGTGCCAGTAGTCGGGGGATCTATGGCTACACCTTC.